The present T cell receptor beta chain was sequenced within a study of hypomethylating agent response in myelodysplastic syndrome. Study in general: Responders were about 6 patients with complete response or hematologic improvement; a few were non-responders.

The analysis used unsorted bulk bone marrow, not T-cell subsets. The method was immunoSEQ multiplex PCR; TCRdb's version includes in-frame clones alone and lacks a portion of them. The sample records around 6,600 clones, 70% to 85% being singletons. In germline, CDR1 is SQVTM, CDR2 ANQGSEA. There are 11 residues in the CDR3. Germline trimming cut 5 bases from V and 4 bases from J; bases unmatched to any gene: 2. This chain uses TRBV29-1 with TRBJ2-7, with 7 bases that match TRBD1. This specimen consisted of bone marrow, obtained before or after starting hypomethylating agent treatment for myelodysplastic syndrome (not recorded which). The sequence was obtained from a human donor with myelodysplastic syndrome. CDR3 nucleotides: TGCAGCGTTAAACAGGGGTACGAGCAGTACTTC. Protein sequence: CSVKQGYEQYF.